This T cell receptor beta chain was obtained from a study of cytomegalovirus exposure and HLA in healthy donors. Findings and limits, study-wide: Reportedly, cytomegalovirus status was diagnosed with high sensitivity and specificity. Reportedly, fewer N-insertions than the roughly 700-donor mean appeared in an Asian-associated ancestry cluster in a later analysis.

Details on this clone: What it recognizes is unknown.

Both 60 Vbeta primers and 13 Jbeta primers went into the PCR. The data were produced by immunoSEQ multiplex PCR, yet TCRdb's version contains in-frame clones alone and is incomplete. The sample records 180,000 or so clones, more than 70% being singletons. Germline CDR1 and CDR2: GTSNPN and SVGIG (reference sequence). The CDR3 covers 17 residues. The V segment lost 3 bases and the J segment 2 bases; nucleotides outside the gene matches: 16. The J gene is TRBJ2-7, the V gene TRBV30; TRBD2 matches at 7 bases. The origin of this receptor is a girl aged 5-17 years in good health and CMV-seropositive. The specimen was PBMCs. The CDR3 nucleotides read TGTGCCTGGAGCCCCCAGATGGGGCGGGAGATCCCCTACGAGCAGTACTTC. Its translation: CAWSPQMGREIPYEQYF. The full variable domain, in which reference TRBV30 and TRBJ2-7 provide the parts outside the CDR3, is SQTIHQWPATLVQPVGSPLSLECTVEGTSNPNLYWYRQAAGRGLQLLFYSVGIGQISSEVPQNLSASRPQDRQFILSSKKLLLSDSGFYLCAWSPQMGREIPYEQYFGPGTRLTVT.